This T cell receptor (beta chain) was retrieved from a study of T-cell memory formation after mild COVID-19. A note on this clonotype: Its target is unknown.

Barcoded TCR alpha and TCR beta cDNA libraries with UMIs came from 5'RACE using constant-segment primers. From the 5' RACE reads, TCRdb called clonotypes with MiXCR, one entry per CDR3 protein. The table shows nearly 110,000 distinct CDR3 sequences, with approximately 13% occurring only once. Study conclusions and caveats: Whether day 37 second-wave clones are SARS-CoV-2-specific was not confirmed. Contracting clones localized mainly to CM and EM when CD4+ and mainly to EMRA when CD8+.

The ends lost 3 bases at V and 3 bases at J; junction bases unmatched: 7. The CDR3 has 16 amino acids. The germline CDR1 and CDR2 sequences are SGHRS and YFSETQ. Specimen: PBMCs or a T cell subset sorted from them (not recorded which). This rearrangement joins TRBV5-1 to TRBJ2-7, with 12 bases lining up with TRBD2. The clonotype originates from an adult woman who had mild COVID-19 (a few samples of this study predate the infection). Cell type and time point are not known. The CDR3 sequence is CASSSGLAGLNYEQYF. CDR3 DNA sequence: TGCGCCAGCAGCTCGGGACTAGCGGGCTTGAACTACGAGCAGTACTTC.